Given below is one T cell receptor beta chain in context. Its target is unknown. Germline trimming cut 5 bases from V and 6 bases from J; bases unmatched to any gene: 6. Germline V gives CDR1 SNHLY, CDR2 FYNNEI. CDR3 length equals 14 residues. This specimen belongs to a study of PD-1 blockade in classical Hodgkin lymphoma. Study summary: Patients received nivolumab 3 mg/kg intravenously every 2 weeks.

Study-level results: Newly diagnosed patients were reported to exhibit reduced baseline TCR diversity relative to healthy donors. The study found that TCR diversity rose significantly by C4D1 in CD4+ but not CD8+ cells.

Autologous stem cell transplantation was followed by relapse in every patient, and brentuximab vedotin exposure varied. The patients, who had relapsed/refractory classical Hodgkin lymphoma, achieved best responses of complete response, partial response or progressive disease. This table comes from immunoSEQ multiplex PCR, and its TCRdb copy is limited to in-frame clones, with some not included. This sample has about 97,000 clones, with approximately 88% found just once. The TCR sequence derives from a human donor with classical Hodgkin lymphoma. This chain joins TRBV2 and TRBJ2-7; 11 bases align to TRBD2. The material sequenced was peripheral blood mononuclear cells (PBMCs), taken at baseline. The CDR3 coding sequence is TGTGCCAGCAGTTCTCTAGCGGGAGGCGGCGAGCAGTACTTC. This sequence encodes CASSSLAGGGEQYF.